This T cell receptor beta chain emerged from a study of beta chain features in type 1 diabetes listed by TCRdb under 2018. For context, the study as a whole: No differences in mean age, gender distribution, total cell number or subset yield were found between patients and healthy donors. Regulatory and stem cell-like memory subsets were obtained from only 8 patients and roughly eight healthy donors, while naive and central memory subsets were obtained from all 30 or so donors. In the study, TCRB repertoires of sorted circulating CD4+ T cell subsets from recently diagnosed type 1 diabetes patients were compared with those of matched healthy donors. A total of 85 million to 110 million sorted cells were examined across all samples, and RNA yield correlated strongly with the number of cells per subset.

The entire isolated RNA was reverse transcribed using the High Capacity cDNA Reverse Transcription Kit, and thus expressed TCRB transcripts were sequenced. Naive, central memory and regulatory T cell samples underwent deep immunoSEQ sequencing, averaging around 4 million total reads per sample. Sorted cells were lysed in RLT buffer and RNA was extracted with DNase-treated RNeasy Micro or Mini kits, depending on cell number. To prevent cross-contamination, every cell subset was processed on its own, while patient and healthy donor samples were processed together. Using the immunoSEQ multiplex PCR, TCRB sequences were amplified from cDNA into 87-bp fragments spanning the CDR3 region. Sequencing of the amplicons was done on the Illumina HiSeq platform. The original methods were these. PCR bias was computationally corrected using synthetic template baselines, reads within Hamming distance 2 were collapsed, and singletons that could not be merged were discarded. Reads were aligned against IMGT to assign V, D and J genes, CDR3 length and insertions or deletions at six rearrangement sites. Within each subset, clonotype counts were normalized to sorted cell number, and only after that were true diversity and Gini coefficients computed with the tcR R package. The overlap coefficient, calculated on TCRB nucleotide sequences, was used to measure repertoire sharing. Out-of-frame TCRB sequences from naive cells were analyzed as a proxy for the pre-selection repertoire. TCRdb took over this immuneACCESS table, retaining in-frame rearrangements with V and J assigned. Such tables are incomplete; in checked studies, under half of the missing clones stem from an unresolved V gene, and the remainder is unexplained. V and J calls plus clone size are reproduced from that table; the DNA served to infer D and trimming. The sample has 330,000 or so clones on record, about 12% of them singletons. The ten largest clones take up roughly 0.0097% of the sample.

On the study overall, not on this receptor specifically: A moderate but significant shortening of TCRB CDR3 length was observed in type 1 diabetes patients in all four CD4+ subsets. HLA sub-analyses involved small numbers of individuals, so any influence of HLA type on TCRB rearrangement remained unresolved. Sequencing cDNA rather than genomic DNA could over-represent highly expressing activated cells, although activation and CD3 levels did not differ between groups. Naive, central memory and regulatory TCRB repertoires appeared to be more similar among patients than among healthy donors. Shorter templates might have been favored by PCR, but patient and control samples were amplified and corrected together, so both groups would have been affected equally by any skew. At VDJ recombination sites, patients with type 1 diabetes made fewer insertions and deleted more nucleotides, a pattern implying thymic rearrangement abnormalities.

Each donor gave one peripheral blood draw, averaging roughly 120 mL, which was collected into heparinised tubes. Naive, central memory, regulatory and stem cell-like memory CD4+ T cells were sorted on a BD FACSAria II using a panel including CD45RO, CCR7, CD25, CD127, CD95 and CD27. All sorted populations exceeded 95% purity. PBMCs were separated immediately by Lymphoprep density gradient centrifugation and were stained directly, without being cultured. To minimize batch effects, samples were stained and sorted in pairs, one healthy donor with one patient per experiment. Concerning this clone itself: What this receptor recognizes is not known. No base qualities exist here, and no much larger clone lies one base off it.

Sample: naive CD4+ T cells from blood. Explained via the paper, the cell subset or site label denotes: true naive CD4+ T cells. This receptor was identified in a woman aged 18-35 years with type 1 diabetes.

The CDR3 protein sequence reads: CASSLQGTTNEKLFF. The nucleotides are TGTGCCAGCAGTCTACAGGGGACAACTAATGAAAAACTGTTTTTT. The sequence links TRBV7-2 to TRBJ1-4, with 7 middle bases fitting TRBD1. CDR1 and CDR2 were assigned from the germline V gene as SGHTA and FQGNSA. Measured from the cysteine to the phenylalanine, the CDR3 is 15 residues long. Only the CDR3 part of the read is kept: 45 bases, read in frame from the first base. V is pruned by 6 bases and J by 0 bases, leaving 4 bases of the junction without a gene match.